This TCR beta chain was found in a study of early T cells in non-severe SARS-CoV-2 infection. This clonotype was detected many times. TCRdb itself ran the 5' RACE reads through MiXCR, one entry per CDR3 protein. The sample has approximately 45,000 distinct CDR3 sequences, roughly 6.2% seen once; the top ten hold roughly 12%. V was trimmed by 10 bases and J by 5 bases, leaving 11 bases between them. The CDR3 sequence is 12 residues long. The germline V gene encodes CDR1 ENHRY and CDR2 SYGVKD. The source material was whole blood. The chain carries TRBV10-3 and TRBJ2-2; D ambiguous. The origin of this receptor is an adult who was a healthcare worker with PCR-confirmed SARS-CoV-2 infection or an uninfected control (not recorded which). Here the CDR3 reads CATGSGTGELFF. In DNA, the CDR3 is TGTGCCACAGGCTCCGGGACCGGGGAGCTGTTTTTT.